The rows below give T cell receptor beta chains drawn from one sample of a study of blood T cell repertoires in COVID-19. Generated by immunoSEQ multiplex PCR, the TCRdb table keeps only in-frame clones and is missing some. The sample has about 160,000 clones, about nine tenths seen once. The specimen sequenced was peripheral blood. The receptors derive from a woman aged 55-70 years who had recovered from COVID-19. The CDR3 runs from the conserved cysteine through the conserved F or W.

j_gene,v_gene,CDR3aa
TRBJ2-3,TRBV29-1,CSVVGGGRNTDTQYF
TRBJ2-3,TRBV6-6,CASRLDYSDTQYF
TRBJ1-2,TRBV3-1/TRBV3-2,CASSQDSSRQNYGYTF
TRBJ2-2,TRBV6-5,CASRLDRGHTGELFF
TRBJ2-1,TRBV5-6,CASSLLGQGDNEQFF
TRBJ2-1,TRBV30,CAWSVPLRGSRNEQFF
TRBJ1-3,TRBV6-5,CASTSSGNTIYF
TRBJ2-2,TRBV3-1/TRBV3-2,CASSPLRNTGELFF
TRBJ2-6,TRBV7-9,CASSLRTLLSGANVLTF
TRBJ2-3,TRBV28,CASSLTSGGFVDTQYF
TRBJ1-6,TRBV19,CASSNDRGGYNSPLHF
TRBJ2-3,TRBV5-1,CASSLGGPPDTQYF
TRBJ1-5,TRBV19,CASSIPPLSNQPQHF
TRBJ2-3,TRBV18,CASSLGQGRDTQYF
TRBJ1-2,TRBV6-5,CASTKAGGNYGYTF
TRBJ2-1,TRBV18,CASSHGGPSANEQFF
TRBJ1-2,TRBV24-1,CATSDSRTGPYTF
TRBJ2-7,TRBV4-3,CASSQVQSEGGQYF
TRBJ2-3,TRBV7-7,CASSLGYGRGATDTQYF
TRBJ2-5,TRBV5-1,CASSASGTGFQETQYF
TRBJ1-1,TRBV5-1,CASSTGQGRTEAFF
TRBJ1-1,TRBV30,CAWSVLRGTEAFF
TRBJ2-7,TRBV6-6,CASSYDSWGPYEQYF
TRBJ2-7,TRBV27,CASSNVHSGGTYEQYF
TRBJ2-3,TRBV19,CASSMWEGTDTQYF
TRBJ1-4,TRBV27,CASSLLQGGSEKLFF
TRBJ2-7,TRBV2,CASSETPNLGGGTYEQYF
TRBJ2-2,TRBV29-1,CSASYRGRSGELFF
TRBJ1-1,TRBV19,CASSIDVGAATEAFF
TRBJ2-7,TRBV6-6,CASSRRLTGGSHEQYF
TRBJ2-4,TRBV25-1,CASSDSGTGGFIQYF
TRBJ1-1,TRBV7-6,CASSLKGAATEAFF
TRBJ1-5,TRBV28,CASRSGQADQPQHF
TRBJ2-7,TRBV5-1,CASSPGTGVQEQYF
TRBJ1-5,TRBV10-3,CAISEGTGVIHQPQHF
TRBJ2-3,TRBV5-1,CASSLVRRGTDTQYF
TRBJ2-7,TRBV7-2,CASSLAGASNHEQYF
TRBJ1-6,TRBV5-6,CASSLRQGITPLHF
TRBJ2-3,TRBV19,CASTIPRAGGTDTQYF